What follows are 17 T cell receptor beta chains derived from one specimen sequenced in a study of neurological immune-mediated disorders. A single record per CDR3 protein comes from TCRdb applying MiXCR to the 5' RACE reads. This table holds 25,000 to 30,000 distinct CDR3 sequences, approximately 12% found once. The specimen sequenced was PBMCs. Receptors originate from a man aged 55 to 70 in good health.

This clonotype was observed at least ten times. The chain is built from TRBV7-3 and TRBJ2-3; D is unclear. The CDR3 contains 16 residues. Trimming removed 5 bases from V and 4 bases from J, with 19 bases in between. Per germline, CDR1 SGHTA and CDR2 FQGTGA. The CDR3 here is CASSPTSSSRADTQYF. The CDR3 DNA follows: TGTGCCAGCAGCCCGACCTCTAGTAGTCGCGCAGATACGCAGTATTTT.

This clonotype occurred many times. V and J are TRBV5-1 and TRBJ2-7, with 8 bases matching TRBD1. Trimming at V came to 4 bases and at J to 2 bases, leaving 8 bases not matched to a gene. There are 15 residues in the CDR3. In germline, CDR1 is SGHRS, CDR2 YFSETQ. The CDR3 nucleotides are TGCGCCAGCAGCACCACCGGACAGGGCCCCTACGAGCAGTACTTC. Translated, it gives CASSTTGQGPYEQYF.

This clonotype was recorded many times. The V gene is TRBV10-3, the J gene TRBJ2-4, with D perhaps TRBD2 (6 bases). This CDR3 has 13 amino acids. Germline V gene data show CDR1 as ENHRY and CDR2 as SYGVKD. The ends were cut back, 3 bases at V and 7 bases at J, with 10 bases in the middle. The CDR3 nucleotides are TGTGCCATCAGTGATGCGGGAACGAACATTCAGTACTTC. Translated, it gives CAISDAGTNIQYF.

Details on this clonotype: The junction differs from germline at one of its ends, possibly a read error. The gene calls are TRBV6-2 or TRBV6-3 and TRBJ2-3; D is undetermined. Germline-derived CDR1 and CDR2 are MNHEY and SVGEGT. There are 12 residues in the CDR3. CDR3 DNA sequence: TGTGCCAGTAGTTACTGGGCAGATCCGCAGTATTTT. Protein: CASSYWADPQYF.

This clonotype is medium-sized. The chain links TRBV24-1 to TRBJ2-1, with TRBD1 matching 9 bases. CDR3 length: 14 amino acids. The germline V gene has CDR1 KGHDR and CDR2 SFDVKD. With 3 bases clipped from V and 8 bases from J, the junction kept 4 bases outside the gene matches. The CDR3 sequence: CATSDVDRGDEQFF. Written as DNA, the CDR3 is TGTGCCACCAGTGATGTGGACAGGGGCGATGAGCAGTTCTTC.

This clonotype was seen at least ten times. The chain employs TRBV5-6 and TRBJ2-3; perhaps D is TRBD1 or TRBD2 (6 bases each). This CDR3 region has 14 residues. V was shortened by 4 bases and J by 4 bases, with 13 bases between the two germline ends. The germline V gene encodes CDR1 SGHDT and CDR2 YYEEEE. The CDR3 coding sequence is TGTGCCAGCAGCCCCCGGGGGCTGGCAGATACGCAGTATTTT. This sequence encodes CASSPRGLADTQYF.

This clonotype came up many times. This chain uses TRBV20-1 with TRBJ2-2, with D possibly matching TRBD1 (6 bases). V was clipped by 1 base and J by 2 bases, with 11 bases between them. The CDR3 loop spans 15 amino acids. Per germline, CDR1 DFQATT and CDR2 SNEGSKA (reference sequence). CDR3: CSARATGDNTGELFF. CDR3 DNA: TGCAGTGCTAGAGCGACAGGAGATAACACCGGGGAGCTGTTTTTT.

This clonotype was observed many times. The J gene is TRBJ1-4, the V gene TRBV12-3 or TRBV12-4, with D unclear. The V end was cut by 6 bases, the J end by 2 bases, with 13 bases between. This CDR3 spans 15 amino acids. CDR3 residues: CASSPIIGTNEKLFF. The CDR3 DNA sequence: TGTGCCAGCAGCCCGATTATCGGGACTAATGAAAAACTGTTTTTT.

This clonotype was detected many times. The chain couples TRBV7-2 to TRBJ2-7, with a tentative D call TRBD1 (5 bases). The length of the CDR3 is 13 residues. CDR1 and CDR2 from the germline V gene are SGHTA and FQGNSA. V gave up 7 bases and J gave up 0 bases, with 10 bases separating them. The CDR3 region is CASKDTFSYEQYF. CDR3 coding DNA: TGTGCCAGCAAGGACACCTTCTCCTACGAGCAGTACTTC.

Ten or more counts support this clonotype. This chain connects TRBV6-5 to TRBJ2-7; 14 bases are shared with TRBD2. V shed 7 bases and J 6 bases; nucleotides not matched to a gene: 8. Looked up from germline, CDR1 is MNHEY and CDR2 is SVGAGI. This CDR3 comprises 15 residues. In DNA form, the CDR3 reads TGTGCCAGCACCAGACTAGCGGGAGGGGCCCCCGAGCAGTACTTC. Protein: CASTRLAGGAPEQYF.

This clonotype occurred a few times. V and J are TRBV20-1 and TRBJ1-2; TRBD1 is a possible D gene (6 bases). This CDR3 has 16 amino acids. Germline loops: CDR1 DFQATT, CDR2 SNEGSKA (reference sequence). Between the trimmed V and J ends, which lost 1 base and 0 bases, there was a span of 15 bases. The chain's CDR3 is CSARGQRTASNYGYTF. The CDR3 DNA follows: TGCAGTGCTAGAGGCCAACGGACAGCTTCTAACTATGGCTACACCTTC.

This clonotype is medium-sized (0.01 to 0.1%) within its sample. This sequence joins TRBV12-3 or TRBV12-4 and TRBJ1-2; D is uncertain. Trimming removed 5 bases at V and 3 bases at J, with 4 bases between. This CDR3 has 11 residues. CDR3 in DNA: TGTGCCAGCAGTAGGGACTATGGCTACACCTTC. Translation: CASSRDYGYTF.

Worth noting for this clonotype: Germline and junction disagree at one end, which may indicate a read error. The chain recombines TRBV7-6 with TRBJ1-4; D not certain. CDR1 SGHVS and CDR2 FNYEAQ come from the germline V gene. The CDR3 runs to 15 residues. The CDR3 DNA sequence: TGTGCCAGCATCCCCCGCGCTCAAATCGGGGAAAACCTGTTTTTT. The encoded protein is CASIPRAQIGENLFF.

This clonotype appeared many times. The chain employs TRBV12-3 or TRBV12-4 and TRBJ2-5; 10 bases line up with TRBD1. V trimming: 6 bases; J trimming: 5 bases; junction bases outside the gene matches: 12. This CDR3 has 16 residues. CDR3 in amino acids: CASRKTGTGVSETQYF. The CDR3 DNA reads as TGTGCCAGCAGGAAGACCGGGACAGGGGTCTCGGAGACCCAGTACTTC.

At least ten counts were recorded for this clonotype. The V gene is TRBV27, the J gene TRBJ2-2; TRBD1 might be the D (5 bases). Germline V gives CDR1 MNHEY, CDR2 SMNVEV (reference sequence). V was pared by 3 bases and J by 5 bases, with 13 bases between. There are 15 residues in the CDR3. The CDR3 DNA sequence: TGTGCCAGCAGTTTCAGCAGACAGTATACCGGGGAGCTGTTTTTT. This translates into CASSFSRQYTGELFF.

This clonotype appeared many times. The rearrangement joins TRBV6-4 to TRBJ2-3; D ambiguous. The length of the CDR3 is 9 residues. The germline V gene has CDR1 MRHNA and CDR2 SNTAGT. V gave up 7 bases and J gave up 15 bases, with 11 bases separating them. The CDR3 is CASNPYKYF. DNA of the CDR3: TGTGCCAGCAATCCTTACAAATATTTT.

This clonotype was counted many times. The rearrangement uses TRBV3-1 and TRBJ1-1; a possible D gene is TRBD1 (5 bases). Trimming took 1 base from V and 4 from J, leaving 10 bases between them. The CDR3 loop spans 14 amino acids. Germline V gene data show CDR1 as LGHDT and CDR2 as YNNKEL (reference sequence). CDR3 in amino acids: CASSQGERGTEAFF. Written as DNA, the CDR3 is TGTGCCAGCAGCCAAGGAGAGAGGGGCACTGAAGCTTTCTTT.